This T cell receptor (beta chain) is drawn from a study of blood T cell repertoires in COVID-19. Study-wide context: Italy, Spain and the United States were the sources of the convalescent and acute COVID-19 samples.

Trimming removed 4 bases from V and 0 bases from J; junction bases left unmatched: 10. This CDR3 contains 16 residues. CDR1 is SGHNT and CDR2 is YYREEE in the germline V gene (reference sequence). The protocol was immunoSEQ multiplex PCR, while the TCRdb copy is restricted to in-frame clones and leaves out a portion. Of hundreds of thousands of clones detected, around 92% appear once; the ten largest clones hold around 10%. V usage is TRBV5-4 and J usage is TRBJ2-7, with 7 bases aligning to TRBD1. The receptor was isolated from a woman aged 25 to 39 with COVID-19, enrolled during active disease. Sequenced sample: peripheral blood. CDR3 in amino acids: CASSVGAGTVSYEQYF. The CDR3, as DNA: TGTGCCAGCAGCGTAGGCGCCGGGACAGTCTCCTACGAGCAGTACTTC. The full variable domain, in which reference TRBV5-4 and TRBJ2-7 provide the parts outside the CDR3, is ETGVTQSPTHLIKTRGQQVTLRCSSQSGHNTVSWYQQALGQGPQFIFQYYREEENGRGNFPPRFSGLQFPNYSSELNVNALELDDSALYLCASSVGAGTVSYEQYFGPGTRLTVT.